The 28 T cell receptor beta chains presented below share a single source sample, sequenced in a study of blood T cells in healthy people across ages. PCR was performed a second time for roughly 7 to 12 cycles using a sample-barcoded 5' primer and a J-beta primer mix. TCRdb used MiXCR to reprocess the 5' RACE reads, holding one entry per CDR3 protein. Here the sample spans roughly 800,000 distinct CDR3 sequences, roughly 53% being singletons. Sample: blood. The receptors originated from an elderly man in good health.

V usage is TRBV28 and J usage is TRBJ2-7; D perhaps matches TRBD1 (6 bases). Trimming took 3 bases from V and 5 from J, leaving 14 bases between them. The CDR3 totals 14 residues. CDR1 is MDHEN, CDR2 SYDVKM, per germline. The CDR3 coding sequence is TGTGCCAGCAGTTTCCGACAGGCCCGGAACGAGCAGTACTTC. Amino acids: CASSFRQARNEQYF.

This clonotype was found a few times. The chain joins TRBV20-1 to TRBJ2-1; 11 bases are shared with TRBD1. Trimming took 8 bases from V and 9 from J; bases not matched to a gene: 9. Per germline, CDR1 DFQATT and CDR2 SNEGSKA (reference sequence). CDR3 length equals 13 residues. The CDR3 DNA sequence: TGCAGTCAACCGGGACAGGGGGGAATTGAGCAGTTCTTC. It yields the protein CSQPGQGGIEQFF.

For this clonotype: A much larger clone lies a single base off, so this may be a read error. This chain connects TRBV5-6 to TRBJ2-7; D ambiguous. Germline V CDR1 and CDR2: SGHDT, YYEEEE. The CDR3 loop spans 13 amino acids. The CDR3 bases are TGTGCCAACAGCGTGCAAGTTTCCTACGAGCAGTACTTC. This encodes CANSVQVSYEQYF.

The J gene is TRBJ2-4, the V gene TRBV19; 15 nucleotides agree with TRBD2. The CDR3 contains 16 residues. Germline V CDR1 and CDR2: LNHDA, SQIVND (reference sequence). V dropped 9 bases and J dropped 7; count of bases not matched to a gene: 10. CDR3 bases: TGTGCCAGCCACAAACCGGGACTAGCGGGAGGCAACATTCAGTACTTC. It codes for CASHKPGLAGGNIQYF.

The chain employs TRBV5-1 and TRBJ1-2, with unresolved D. CDR3 length: 11 residues. With 4 bases removed from V and 7 bases from J, the gap between germline ends came to 8 bases. The V gene's germline CDR1 is SGHRS and CDR2 YFSETQ. The CDR3 reads CASSGPRGYTF. CDR3 in DNA: TGCGCCAGCAGCGGTCCGCGTGGCTACACCTTC. Complete variable domain (other parts from reference TRBV5-1 and TRBJ1-2): KAGVTQTPRYLIKTRGQQVTLSCSPISGHRSVSWYQQTPGQGLQFLFEYFSETQRNKGNFPGRFSGRQFSNSRSEMNVSTLELGDSALYLCASSGPRGYTFGSGTRLTVV.

The chain links TRBV6-5 to TRBJ2-7; TRBD1 matches at 8 bases. CDR1 and CDR2 from the germline V gene are MNHEY and SVGAGI. V lost 8 bases to trimming and J lost 3 bases; unmatched junction nucleotides: 12. There are 15 residues in the CDR3. The CDR3 protein is CASGRRDRLFYEQYF. For the CDR3, the DNA is TGTGCCAGCGGACGCCGGGACAGGTTGTTCTACGAGCAGTACTTC.

This clonotype was counted between two and nine times. The rearrangement links TRBV7-2 to TRBJ2-7; 10 bases are shared with TRBD2. Per germline, CDR1 SGHTA and CDR2 FQGNSA. V lost 4 bases, J lost 2 bases, and 5 bases stayed unmatched. The CDR3 is 15 residues long. CDR3 coding DNA: TGTGCCAGCAGCTCCACTAGCGGGGTGACCTACGAGCAGTACTTC. Its protein is CASSSTSGVTYEQYF.

This clonotype has more than one count but fewer than ten. The chain joins TRBV20-1 to TRBJ2-4; D might be TRBD1 or TRBD2, each matching 5 bases. V was trimmed by 2 bases and J by 13 bases, leaving 18 bases between them. There are 13 residues in the CDR3. Germline CDR1 reads DFQATT; CDR2 reads SNEGSKA (reference sequence). The CDR3 coding sequence is TGCAGTGCTAGACCGCAGGGTGAAAGGGAGCAGTACTTC. Translation: CSARPQGEREQYF.

The J gene is TRBJ2-3, the V gene TRBV28, with D perhaps matching TRBD2 (6 bases). From germline, CDR1 is MDHEN and CDR2 SYDVKM. The CDR3 is made up of 16 amino acids. Trimming cost V 7 bases and J 0 bases, with 17 bases left between them. The CDR3 nucleotides are TGTGCCAGCAACGGTCCGGGAGTGATTAGCACAGATACGCAGTATTTT. It encodes CASNGPGVISTDTQYF.

V is TRBV28 and J is TRBJ1-5; possible D gene TRBD1, 6 bases. Trimming pared 7 bases from V and 9 bases from J, leaving 19 bases between. The CDR3 is 14 amino acids. CDR1 and CDR2 (germline): MDHEN, SYDVKM. The CDR3 here is CASTGGAGDRPQHF. Written as DNA, the CDR3 is TGTGCCAGCACAGGCGGCGCAGGGGATCGGCCCCAGCATTTT. The full variable domain, completed using reference TRBV28 and TRBJ1-5, is DVKVTQSSRYLVKRTGEKVFLECVQDMDHENMFWYRQDPGLGLRLIYFSYDVKMKEKGDIPEGYSVSREKKERFSLILESASTNQTSMYLCASTGGAGDRPQHFGDGTRLSIL.

Of note for this clonotype: A much bigger clone sits one base away, suggesting this may be a read error. CDR3 loop: CASSLEAANEKLFF. CDR3 in DNA: TGCGCCAGCAGCTTGGAAGCAGCTAATGAAAAACTGTTTTTT. The J gene is TRBJ1-4, the V gene TRBV5-1; D is undetermined. Germline-derived CDR1 and CDR2 are SGHRS and YFSETQ. Trimming cost V 0 bases and J 3 bases, with 6 bases left between them. This CDR3 spans 14 amino acids.

V is TRBV28 and J is TRBJ1-5; tentatively, D is TRBD1 (5 bases). Germline V gene data show CDR1 as MDHEN and CDR2 as SYDVKM. Between the trimmed V and J ends, which lost 1 base and 1 base, there was a span of 11 bases. CDR3 size: 16 residues. The CDR3 region has the DNA TGTGCCAGCAGTTTATCCGGGGGAGGCAGCAATCAGCCCCAGCATTTT. As protein: CASSLSGGGSNQPQHF.

This clonotype was seen only a few times. One end of the junction varies from germline; a read error may be responsible. Written as DNA, the CDR3 is TGTGCTAGCAGCCCACGAGGGGACGACTATGGCTACACCTTC. Encoded protein: CASSPRGDDYGYTF. The J gene is TRBJ1-2, the V gene TRBV4-2; maybe TRBD1 (5 bases). This CDR3 region has 14 residues. Germline V gene data show CDR1 as LGHNA and CDR2 as YNFKEQ.

The chain is built from TRBV20-1 and TRBJ1-2; D not certain. Germline CDR1 reads DFQATT; CDR2 reads SNEGSKA (reference sequence). The CDR3 covers 11 residues. Written as DNA, the CDR3 is TGCATCGTAGCCCGGTCGGATGGCTACACCTTC. This encodes CIVARSDGYTF.

The V and J genes are TRBV10-3 and TRBJ2-5, with D possibly being TRBD2 (5 bases). The CDR3 is 12 residues long. Per the germline V gene, CDR1 is ENHRY and CDR2 is SYGVKD. V shed 4 bases and J shed 5 bases, with 8 bases lying between them. The CDR3: CAISVASETQYF. Written as DNA, the CDR3 is TGTGCCATCAGTGTAGCGTCCGAGACCCAGTACTTC.

CDR3 sequence: CATEPTGGQETQYF. CDR3 DNA: TGTGCCACCGAGCCTACAGGGGGCCAAGAGACCCAGTACTTC. This chain connects TRBV24-1 to TRBJ2-5; 8 bases fit TRBD1. CDR1 is KGHDR and CDR2 is SFDVKD in the germline V gene. V shed 9 bases, J shed 1 base, and the junction held 6 bases outside the gene matches. The CDR3 is 14 residues long.

The chain combines TRBV4-1 with TRBJ2-1; 9 positions agree with TRBD2. After removal of 4 bases from V and 7 bases from J, the junction contained 5 bases not matched to a gene. The CDR3 spans 14 residues. The germline V gene encodes CDR1 MGHRA and CDR2 YSYEKL. CDR3 protein: CASSRIAGVNEQFF. For the CDR3, the DNA is TGCGCCAGCAGCCGGATAGCGGGAGTTAATGAGCAGTTCTTC.

The chain has TRBV7-3 and TRBJ2-5; 12 nucleotides align to TRBD2. CDR1 is SGHTA and CDR2 is FQGTGA in the germline V gene. Trimming cost V 5 bases and J 1 base; bases outside gene matches: 8. CDR3 length: 17 residues. The CDR3 loop is CASSRGLAGSGQETQYF. CDR3 sequence (DNA): TGTGCCAGCAGCCGAGGACTAGCGGGATCAGGCCAAGAGACCCAGTACTTC.

The rearrangement uses TRBV5-5 and TRBJ2-1; 8 nucleotides match TRBD2. The CDR3 is made up of 13 amino acids. The junction had 5 bases not matched to a gene; V was cut back by 4 bases and J by 8 bases. Germline V gives CDR1 SGHKS, CDR2 YYEKEE (reference sequence). The CDR3 here is CASSEREIDEQFF. The CDR3 DNA reads TGTGCCAGCAGCGAGCGGGAGATCGATGAGCAGTTCTTC.

The V gene is TRBV7-9, the J gene TRBJ2-3; D not resolved. The germline V and J ends were trimmed by 5 bases and 14 bases, with 29 bases remaining between them. CDR3 size: 16 residues. Germline V CDR1 and CDR2: SEHNR, FQNEAQ (reference sequence). The CDR3 bases are TGTGCCAGCAGCGACTTCAGAGGTTACTTCCACAGATACGCGTATTTT. Protein sequence: CASSDFRGYFHRYAYF.

The V gene is TRBV29-1, the J gene TRBJ1-2; weak D call: TRBD1 (5 bases). This CDR3 spans 12 amino acids. Trimming took 0 bases from V and 4 from J, leaving 6 bases between them. Germline V lookup: CDR1 SQVTM, CDR2 ANQGSEA. Here the CDR3 reads CSVEDQGYGYTF. In DNA, the CDR3 is TGCAGCGTTGAAGACCAGGGCTATGGCTACACCTTC.

The chain couples TRBV2 to TRBJ2-7; 9 bases match TRBD2. The germline V gene has CDR1 SNHLY and CDR2 FYNNEI. The CDR3 covers 13 residues. J was trimmed by 2 bases and V by 7 bases; bases with no gene match: 3. CDR3 coding DNA: TGTGCCAGCAACCTAGCGGGGCCCTACGAGCAGTACTTC. This codes for CASNLAGPYEQYF.

This clonotype has only a few counts. The rearrangement links TRBV20-1 to TRBJ2-7, with D perhaps matching TRBD1 or TRBD2 (5 bases each). CDR3 length equals 13 residues. The V gene's germline CDR1 is DFQATT and CDR2 SNEGSKA (reference sequence). V lost 6 bases and J lost 6, with 18 bases in between. The CDR3 loop is CSASDLLGVEQYF. CDR3 in DNA: TGCAGTGCATCGGACTTGTTGGGGGTCGAGCAGTACTTC.

This sequence joins TRBV2 and TRBJ1-5; the match to TRBD1 covers 9 bases. The length of the CDR3 is 16 residues. Trimming cost V 6 bases and J 4 bases; bases outside gene matches: 10. The germline V gene has CDR1 SNHLY and CDR2 FYNNEI. The CDR3, as DNA: TGTGCCAGCAGGCCGGGACAGGGTGTATCAAATCAGCCCCAGCATTTT. It is translated as CASRPGQGVSNQPQHF.

J is TRBJ1-4 and V is TRBV11-2, with D unresolved. Germline CDR1 and CDR2: SGHAT and FQNNGV. CDR3 size: 16 residues. The V end lost 5 bases, the J end lost 0 bases, and 13 bases lay between the germline ends. In nucleotides, the CDR3 is TGTGCCAGCAGCCTCGCGTTAGATCCAACTAATGAAAAACTGTTTTTT. It yields the protein CASSLALDPTNEKLFF.

This clonotype appeared once. V gene TRBV6-4 combines with J gene TRBJ2-4, with 8 bases lining up with TRBD1. The J call may be mistaken, given a closer DNA end match to TRBJ2-7. CDR3 length: 13 amino acids. The germline V gene has CDR1 MRHNA and CDR2 SNTAGT. CDR3 DNA sequence: TGTGCCAGCAACCTGCAGGGGGCTTACGAGCAGTACTTC. The encoded protein is CASNLQGAYEQYF.

V is TRBV29-1 and J is TRBJ2-1; TRBD2 agrees at 12 bases. The closer fit of TRBJ2-7 to the DNA end suggests the J call may be wrong. CDR1 and CDR2 (germline): SQVTM, ANQGSEA. The CDR3 is 15 amino acids. In DNA, the CDR3 is TGCAGCGTTGTAGGGACTAGCGGGCCTTACAATGAGCAGTACTTC. Its protein product is CSVVGTSGPYNEQYF.

This chain uses TRBV24-1 with TRBJ2-3; D is undetermined. Germline-derived CDR1 and CDR2 are KGHDR and SFDVKD. The CDR3 spans 14 residues. V gave up 3 bases and J gave up 4 bases, with 10 bases separating them. The CDR3: CATSDPDVSDTQYF. The CDR3 DNA reads TGTGCCACCAGTGATCCGGACGTTTCAGATACGCAGTATTTT.